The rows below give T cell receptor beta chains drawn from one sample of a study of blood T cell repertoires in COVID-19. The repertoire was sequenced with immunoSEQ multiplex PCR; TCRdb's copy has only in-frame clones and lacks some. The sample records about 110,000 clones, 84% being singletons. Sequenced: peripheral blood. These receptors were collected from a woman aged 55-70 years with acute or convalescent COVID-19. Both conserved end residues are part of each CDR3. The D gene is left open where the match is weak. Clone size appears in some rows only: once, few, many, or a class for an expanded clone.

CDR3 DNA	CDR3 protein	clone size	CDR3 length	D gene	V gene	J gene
TGTGCCAGCAGTGATTTACAGGGGAGATCGGACGAGCAGTACTTC	CASSDLQGRSDEQYF	once	15	TRBD1	TRBV6-1	TRBJ2-7
TGTGCCAGCAGCACGACTAGCGGAGGGGGAGAGACCCAGTACTTC	CASSTTSGGGETQYF	-	15	TRBD2	TRBV11-2	TRBJ2-5
TGTGCCAGTCGGGACAGGGGGCACGATTCACCCCTCCACTTT	CASRDRGHDSPLHF	-	14	TRBD1	TRBV9	TRBJ1-6
TGTGCCACCGGCCTAGCGGGGTGGGGGGATGAGCAGTTCTTC	CATGLAGWGDEQFF	-	14	TRBD2	TRBV5-4	TRBJ2-1
TGTGCCAGCAGCCAGACTAGCGGGAGGTCCTACAATGAGCAGTTCTTC	CASSQTSGRSYNEQFF	-	16	TRBD2	TRBV6-2/TRBV6-3	TRBJ2-1
TGCGCCAGCAGCTCACTGGGACCCAGGGAGGGCTACGAGCAGTACTTC	CASSSLGPREGYEQYF	-	16	TRBD2	TRBV5-1	TRBJ2-7
TGTGCCAGCTCCTACGACAGGGGCGAGCAGTACTTC	CASSYDRGEQYF	-	12	TRBD1	TRBV18	TRBJ2-7
TGCGCCAGCAGCAAAGAGCCCGGGAGCTCCTACAATGAGCAGTTCTTC	CASSKEPGSSYNEQFF	-	16	-	TRBV5-1	TRBJ2-1
TGCGCCAGCAGCTTGGCGCGCGGCCAAGGCTACGAGCAGTACTTC	CASSLARGQGYEQYF	-	15	-	TRBV5-1	TRBJ2-7
TGTGCCAGCAGTTATGGACAGGGGGCTGGCTACACCTTC	CASSYGQGAGYTF	-	13	TRBD1	TRBV6-5	TRBJ1-2
TGCGCCAGCAGCCAAGATTCCCAGGCCACTGTCTCTGGAAACACCATATATTTT	CASSQDSQATVSGNTIYF	-	18	-	TRBV4-1	TRBJ1-3
TGCAGCGTTGAAAGTCTGGACAGGGGGGGAGGCTACACCTTC	CSVESLDRGGGYTF	-	14	TRBD1	TRBV29-1	TRBJ1-2
TGTGCCAGCAGCCTAAGCCCTAACTATGGCTACACCTTC	CASSLSPNYGYTF	-	13	-	TRBV12-3/TRBV12-4	TRBJ1-2
TGTGCCAGCAGTGAAGTTGACTCCGACTACGAGCAGTACTTC	CASSEVDSDYEQYF	few	14	-	TRBV6-1	TRBJ2-7
TGTGCCTGGAGTGTACTAGCCCCATCGGGTGAGCAGTTCTTC	CAWSVLAPSGEQFF	-	14	-	TRBV30	TRBJ2-1
TGTGCCAGTACCTCCCCCGGACAGGGGGGAGGAGTGAGTGGCTACACCTTC	CASTSPGQGGGVSGYTF	once	17	TRBD1	TRBV19	TRBJ1-2
TGTGCCAGCTCACCAGGGACAGGGGGAGATACGCAGTATTTT	CASSPGTGGDTQYF	-	14	TRBD1	TRBV18	TRBJ2-3
TGTGCCACCAGCGTCGGGATTAGGGATTTGTACACTGAAGCTTTCTTT	CATSVGIRDLYTEAFF	few	16	-	TRBV15	TRBJ1-1
TGTGCCTCACTGGGGGGTGGCAATCAGCCCCAGCATTTT	CASLGGGNQPQHF	-	13	-	TRBV6-5	TRBJ1-5
TGTGCCAGCAGTTTATTAGCCCGCTCTGGAAACACCATATATTTT	CASSLLARSGNTIYF	-	15	-	TRBV28	TRBJ1-3
TGTGCCAGCAGCTTAGCCGGGACGGCGGGGGGCGAGCAGTACTTC	CASSLAGTAGGEQYF	few	15	TRBD2	TRBV5-4	TRBJ2-7
TGTGCCAGCCTCGTCCCGACAGTGAACACTGAAGCTTTCTTT	CASLVPTVNTEAFF	-	14	-	TRBV2	TRBJ1-1
TGTGCCAGCAGCTTCCGGGACAGGGATGAAGAGCAGTACTTC	CASSFRDRDEEQYF	-	14	TRBD1	TRBV5-4	TRBJ2-7
TGCGCCAGCAGCCAAGTATACACAGTCGGGGGAATCAATCAGCCCCAGCATTTT	CASSQVYTVGGINQPQHF	-	18	-	TRBV4-1	TRBJ1-5
TGCGCCAGCAGCCTAGGGACAGTCGCAACTAATGAAAAACTGTTTTTT	CASSLGTVATNEKLFF	-	16	TRBD1	TRBV4-1	TRBJ1-4
TGTGCCAGCAGTCCGACAGGGGTTTGGAACACTGAAGCTTTCTTT	CASSPTGVWNTEAFF	once	15	TRBD1	TRBV27	TRBJ1-1
TGTGCCAGCAGCCTCGGACCGGGACAGGATTTTAATGGCTACACCTTC	CASSLGPGQDFNGYTF	-	16	TRBD1	TRBV7-3	TRBJ1-2
TGTGTCATGGGTGGCAGGGGGCACGACGAGCAGTACTTC	CVMGGRGHDEQYF	-	13	TRBD1	TRBV28	TRBJ2-7
TGCGCCAGCAGCCAGGGTCTTGGACAGTCTCAAGAGACCCAGTACTTC	CASSQGLGQSQETQYF	-	16	-	TRBV4-1	TRBJ2-5
TGTGCCAGCAGCGCCTCTAGCGGATTCAATCAGCCCCAGCATTTT	CASSASSGFNQPQHF	-	15	-	TRBV7-2	TRBJ1-5
TGTGCCAGCAGCCGCGGACGGGACAGCTATGGCTACACCTTC	CASSRGRDSYGYTF	-	14	TRBD1	TRBV3-1/TRBV3-2	TRBJ1-2
TGTGCCAGCAGCCAAGTCGGGACAGGGAGGAACACCGGGGAGCTGTTTTTT	CASSQVGTGRNTGELFF	-	17	TRBD1	TRBV3-1/TRBV3-2	TRBJ2-2
TGCGCCAGCAGCTTATCAATTTCGGTGAACACTGAAGCTTTCTTT	CASSLSISVNTEAFF	-	15	-	TRBV5-1	TRBJ1-1
TGTGCCACCAGTGCGGGACACCTAAAGGGATACACCTTC	CATSAGHLKGYTF	once	13	-	TRBV24-1	TRBJ1-2
TGCGCCAGCAGCCACTACATGGGACAGGAGACCCAGTACTTC	CASSHYMGQETQYF	once	14	TRBD1	TRBV5-1	TRBJ2-5
TGTGCCAGCAGTTACCCCAGGGGAGACGGCTACACCTTC	CASSYPRGDGYTF	-	13	-	TRBV6-6	TRBJ1-2
TGTGCCAGCTCGCCCCAGGGGGCCGGGGCGAACACTGAAGCTTTCTTT	CASSPQGAGANTEAFF	few	16	TRBD1	TRBV18	TRBJ1-1
TGTGCCAGCAGCCGATACCGGGACAGGGAAGCTTTCTTT	CASSRYRDREAFF	-	13	TRBD1	TRBV11-3	TRBJ1-1
TGTGCCACCAGCAAGGAGGGACTACCGGACAATGAGCAGTTCTTC	CATSKEGLPDNEQFF	-	15	TRBD2	TRBV15	TRBJ2-1
TGTGCCAGCAGCTTAGTGTTCAGGGAAGAGACCCAGTACTTC	CASSLVFREETQYF	-	14	-	TRBV7-8	TRBJ2-5
TGTGCCAGCAGTTACTCGACGCGGAGAGACAATCAGCCCCAGCATTTT	CASSYSTRRDNQPQHF	-	16	-	TRBV6-5	TRBJ1-5
TGCGCCAGCAGCTTGGCCGGGGGGATCCCCAGCTACAATGAGCAGTTCTTC	CASSLAGGIPSYNEQFF	-	17	TRBD2	TRBV5-1	TRBJ2-1
TGCGCCAGCAGCTCGGGACTAGCGGGGGCAAGTGCGGAGACCCAGTACTTC	CASSSGLAGASAETQYF	-	17	TRBD2	TRBV5-1	TRBJ2-5
TGTGCCAGCAGCCCACATAGCGGGGTCGACAATGAGCAGTTCTTC	CASSPHSGVDNEQFF	-	15	TRBD2	TRBV11-2	TRBJ2-1
TGCGCCAGCAGCCAAGTCGGAGGACAGGGCATAGGGCCCCAGCATTTT	CASSQVGGQGIGPQHF	once	16	TRBD1	TRBV4-1	TRBJ1-5
TGTGCCAGCAGTTCCCAGGGAGGGGCGAGTGCAGGGGAGCTGTTTTTT	CASSSQGGASAGELFF	-	16	TRBD2	TRBV2	TRBJ2-2
TGTGCCAGCAGCTTGGGCGGGGCCTTCAAATATTTT	CASSLGGAFKYF	-	12	-	TRBV5-6	TRBJ2-3
TGTGCCAGCCCATTACCGGGACAGGGTAACACCGGGGAGCTGTTTTTT	CASPLPGQGNTGELFF	-	16	TRBD1	TRBV19	TRBJ2-2
TGTGCCAGCAGTTCAGAGAACACCGGGGAGCTGTTTTTT	CASSSENTGELFF	-	13	-	TRBV2	TRBJ2-2
TGTGCCAGCAGCTCGTACCGGGACAGGGAATCCTTCTCTGGAAACACCATATATTTT	CASSSYRDRESFSGNTIYF	-	19	TRBD1	TRBV7-9	TRBJ1-3
TGCGCCAGCAGCATCTCGGGAAACGAGCAGTACTTC	CASSISGNEQYF	few	12	-	TRBV5-1	TRBJ2-7
TGTGCCAGCAGCGTAGAGGAACTAGCGGGCTCCTACGAGCAGTACTTC	CASSVEELAGSYEQYF	-	16	TRBD2	TRBV9	TRBJ2-7
TGTGCCAGCAGCCCTCGGAGGAGTGAGCAGTTCTTC	CASSPRRSEQFF	-	12	-	TRBV9	TRBJ2-1
TGTGCCAGCTTGCGGGAGGCAATAAACGGGGAGCTGTTTTTT	CASLREAINGELFF	-	14	TRBD2	TRBV7-8	TRBJ2-2
TGTGCCAGCTCACCACCGCAGGGGGTCTCCTACGAGCAGTACTTC	CASSPPQGVSYEQYF	-	15	TRBD1	TRBV18	TRBJ2-7
TGTGCCAGCCGGGGAGTAGGCACAGATACGCAGTATTTT	CASRGVGTDTQYF	-	13	-	TRBV19	TRBJ2-3
TGTGCCAGCTCACCCTTGGGACAAGACAATGAGCAGTTCTTC	CASSPLGQDNEQFF	-	14	-	TRBV18	TRBJ2-1
TGTGCCAGTAGTATCACGGGCACAGATACGCAGTATTTT	CASSITGTDTQYF	few	13	-	TRBV19	TRBJ2-3
TGTGCCAGCAGCTTACGGGGGGCCACCACAGATACGCAGTATTTT	CASSLRGATTDTQYF	once	15	-	TRBV11-1	TRBJ2-3